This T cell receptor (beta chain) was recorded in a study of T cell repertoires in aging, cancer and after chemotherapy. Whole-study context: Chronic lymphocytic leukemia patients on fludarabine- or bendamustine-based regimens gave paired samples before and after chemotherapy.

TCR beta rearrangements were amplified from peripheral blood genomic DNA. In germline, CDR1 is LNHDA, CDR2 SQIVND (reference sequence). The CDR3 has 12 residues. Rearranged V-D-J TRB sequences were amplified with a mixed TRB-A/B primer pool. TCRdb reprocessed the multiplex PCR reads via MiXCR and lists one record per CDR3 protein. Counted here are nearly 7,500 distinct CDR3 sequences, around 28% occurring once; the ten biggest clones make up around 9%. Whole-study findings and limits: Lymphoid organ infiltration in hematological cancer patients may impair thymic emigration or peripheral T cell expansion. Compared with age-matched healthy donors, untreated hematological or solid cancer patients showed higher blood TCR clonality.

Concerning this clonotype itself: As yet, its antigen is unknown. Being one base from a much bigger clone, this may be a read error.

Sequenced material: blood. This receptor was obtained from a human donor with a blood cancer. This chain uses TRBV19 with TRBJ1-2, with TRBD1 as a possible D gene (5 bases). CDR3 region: CASSRGFYGHTF. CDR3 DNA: TGTGCCAGTAGTAGGGGCTTCTATGGCCACACCTTC.